This TCR beta chain originates from a study of T cells in Graves' hyperthyroidism and ophthalmopathy (dated by TCRdb to about 2019). For context, the study as a whole: Peripheral blood was collected at initial diagnosis, before any treatment. To identify distinguishing TCR V-J signatures, a discovery cohort of some 99 patients was used, comprising 43 with Graves' ophthalmopathy and some 60 with stable Graves' hyperthyroidism. Prospective prediction of ophthalmopathy was tested in an independent validation cohort of 18 hyperthyroidism patients and 15 to 17 patients who later progressed to ophthalmopathy. The 75 to 100 discovery patients were divided at random into training and test sets in a 7:3 ratio. The study also compared thyroid tissue and blood T-cell repertoires from 5 to 7 Graves' hyperthyroidism patients. After sampling, hyperthyroidism patients received methimazole starting at 30 mg daily, and ophthalmopathy patients received high-dose intravenous methylprednisolone. The paper reports TCR Vbeta CDR3 sequencing of approximately 130 peripheral blood samples: 40 to 45 ophthalmopathy, fewer than 80 hyperthyroidism and around 17 progressor patients.

Stable Graves' hyperthyroidism was defined as no progression to ophthalmopathy during 18 months of follow-up. Hyperthyroidism patients were newly diagnosed, with disease duration under 2 months, and aged 18 to 65 years. The study excluded patients with uncontrolled infections, other autoimmune diseases, pregnancy or lactation. Diagnoses were based on clinical symptoms, serum thyroxine and TRAb, thyroid ultrasound and orbital computed tomography. Ficoll-Paque density gradient centrifugation was used to isolate PBMCs from around 10 ml of fresh peripheral blood. Total RNA was extracted with Trizol reagent, and quality was checked on an Agilent 2100 Bioanalyzer. TCR beta CDR3 regions were amplified from RNA transcripts. The first round of RT-PCR for the TCR CDR3 was performed with the HTBI primer set and the Qiagen OneStep RT-PCR kit. The libraries were constructed in a second round of multiplex PCR and then size-selected and purified. Libraries were sequenced paired-end with 100 bp reads on an Illumina HiSeq2000. Concerning the study's data processing: SOAPnuke was used to process the raw data, removing reads that contained adapters or uncalled bases, had a mean Phred below 15, or lacked an exact match to the constant primer or identifier. High-quality paired reads were merged using COPE v1.2.5, and each unique nucleotide sequence was defined as a clonotype. MiTCR v1.1 was used to align clonotypes to the IMGT TRBV, TRBD and TRBJ reference segments. Analysis was restricted to V-J combinations with a frequency above 0.0001, which covered 99.2% of repertoires. A TCS score was defined as the ratio between F50 (clonal expansion) and ExV (chaos), using BLOSUM62-based TCRdist between CDR3 peptides within each V-J. Welch's t-statistics and random forest reduced roughly 530 V-J features to under 15, which were used in a naive Bayes classifier (R e1071). TCRdb reran the public reads through fastp at Q25 and MiXCR, keeping productive beta chains. Each CDR3 protein gets just one entry, which takes the most common genes and DNA from the rows behind it. TCRdb's processing, not the authors' own work, is the source of the V and J calls. The sample profile shows about 740,000 distinct CDR3 sequences; 13% to 15% of them were found once. Roughly 10% of the sample goes to the ten largest clones.

This clonotype was picked up a small number of times. Its binding antigen is unknown. Base qualities were left out, and no much larger clone turns up one base away. Overall study outcomes, separate from this receptor: In validation, the model predicted progression to ophthalmopathy a median of 6.5 months before onset, with roughly 68% sensitivity and about 72% specificity. In cross-validation, a model built on a 13 V-J signature told ophthalmopathy apart from stable hyperthyroidism with just under 90% sensitivity and about 81% specificity, and in testing the same model reached 80%/75%. Most expanded thyroid clonotypes (frequency above 0.001) were also found in blood, which suggests that blood repertoires may mirror thyroid immune responses. Sample size was not statistically predetermined, and blinding of investigators to group allocation was not performed.

The sample comprised blood. The sequence came from a young woman with Graves' hyperthyroidism.

This receptor has the CDR3 CASRPGTYTGELFF. The sequenced DNA is TGTGCCAGCAGACCCGGGACCTACACCGGGGAGCTGTTTTTT. The chain employs TRBV7-2 and TRBJ2-2, with the D call tentatively TRBD1 or TRBD2, each fitting 5 bases. CDR1 and CDR2 (SGHTA, FQGNSA) derive from the germline V gene. The V and J ends are trimmed by 6 bases and 3 bases, leaving 11 bases between them. From cysteine to phenylalanine, the CDR3 is 14 amino acids long. Only the CDR3 DNA is retained, 42 bases long and in frame from the first base.